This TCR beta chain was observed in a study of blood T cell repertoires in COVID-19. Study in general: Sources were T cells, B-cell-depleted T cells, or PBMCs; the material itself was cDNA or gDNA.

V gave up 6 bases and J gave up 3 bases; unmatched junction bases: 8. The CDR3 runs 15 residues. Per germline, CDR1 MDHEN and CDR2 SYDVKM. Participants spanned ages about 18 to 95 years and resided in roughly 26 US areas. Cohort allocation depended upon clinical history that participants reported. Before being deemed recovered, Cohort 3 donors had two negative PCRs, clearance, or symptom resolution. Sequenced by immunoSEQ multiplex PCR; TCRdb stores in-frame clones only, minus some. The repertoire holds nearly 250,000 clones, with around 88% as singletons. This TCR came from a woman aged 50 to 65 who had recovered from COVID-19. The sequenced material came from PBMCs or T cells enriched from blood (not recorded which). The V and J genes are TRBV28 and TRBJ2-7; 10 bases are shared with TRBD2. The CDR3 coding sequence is TGTGCCAGCAGAGACGCCGGGACTAGCGACTACGAGCAGTACTTC. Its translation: CASRDAGTSDYEQYF.